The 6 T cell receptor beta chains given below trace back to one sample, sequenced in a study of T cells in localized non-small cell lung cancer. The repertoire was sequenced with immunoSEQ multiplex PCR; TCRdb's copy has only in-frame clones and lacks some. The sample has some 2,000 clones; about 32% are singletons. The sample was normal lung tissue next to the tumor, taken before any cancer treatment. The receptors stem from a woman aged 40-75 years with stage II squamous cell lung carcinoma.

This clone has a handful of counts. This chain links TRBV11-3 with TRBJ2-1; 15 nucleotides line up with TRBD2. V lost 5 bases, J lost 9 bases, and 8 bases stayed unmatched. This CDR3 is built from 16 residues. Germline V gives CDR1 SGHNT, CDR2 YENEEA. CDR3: CASSQGLAGGPSEQFF. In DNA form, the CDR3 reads TGTGCCAGCAGCCAAGGACTAGCGGGGGGGCCAAGTGAGCAGTTCTTC.

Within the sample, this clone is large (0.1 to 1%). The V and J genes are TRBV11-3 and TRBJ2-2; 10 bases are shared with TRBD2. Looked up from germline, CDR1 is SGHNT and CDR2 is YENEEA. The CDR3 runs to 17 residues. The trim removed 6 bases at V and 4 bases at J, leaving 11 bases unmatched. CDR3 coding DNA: TGTGCCAGCAGTCTCACGACTAGCGGGCAATCCACCGGGGAGCTGTTTTTT. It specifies CASSLTTSGQSTGELFF.

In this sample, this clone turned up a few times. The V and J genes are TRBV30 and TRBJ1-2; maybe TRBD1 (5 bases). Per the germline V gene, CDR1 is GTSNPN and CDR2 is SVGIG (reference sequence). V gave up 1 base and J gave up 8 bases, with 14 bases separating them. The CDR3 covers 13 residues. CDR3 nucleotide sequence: TGTGCCTGGAGTGCCTCAGGGTATCTGGGCTACACCTTC. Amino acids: CAWSASGYLGYTF.

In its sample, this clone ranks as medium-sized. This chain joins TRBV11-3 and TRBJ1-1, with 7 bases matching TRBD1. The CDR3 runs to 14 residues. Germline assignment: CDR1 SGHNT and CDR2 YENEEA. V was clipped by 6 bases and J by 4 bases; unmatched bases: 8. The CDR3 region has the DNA TGTGCCAGCAGTTTAACAGGGGCCCTCACTGAAGCTTTCTTT. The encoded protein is CASSLTGALTEAFF.

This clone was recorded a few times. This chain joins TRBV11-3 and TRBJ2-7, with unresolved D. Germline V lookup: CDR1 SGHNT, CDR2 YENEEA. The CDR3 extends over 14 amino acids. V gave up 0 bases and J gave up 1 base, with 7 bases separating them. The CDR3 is CASSLDRMSYEQYF. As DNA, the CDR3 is TGTGCCAGCAGCTTAGACAGGATGTCCTACGAGCAGTACTTC.

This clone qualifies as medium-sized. The chain's CDR3 is CASSQHLDIYEQYF. As DNA, the CDR3 is TGCGCCAGCAGCCAACACCTGGACATCTACGAGCAGTACTTC. The rearrangement joins TRBV4-1 to TRBJ2-7; D might be TRBD1 (5 bases). CDR1 and CDR2 from the germline V gene are MGHRA and YSYEKL. The CDR3 loop spans 14 amino acids. V gave up 2 bases and J gave up 3 bases, with 11 bases separating them.